A single sample is the source of the 27 T cell receptor beta chains below, sequenced in a study of T-cell memory formation after mild COVID-19. TCRdb recomputed calls from the 5' RACE reads with MiXCR, one row per CDR3 protein. Of 350,000 to 500,000 distinct CDR3 sequences in the sample, approximately 18% were seen once. Input material: PBMCs or a T cell subset sorted from them (not recorded which). Every receptor here comes from a man between 18 and 35 years old who had mild COVID-19 (a few samples of this study predate the infection). Cell type and time point are not known.

A few counts support this clonotype. The rearrangement links TRBV7-2 to TRBJ1-1; TRBD1 aligns across 10 bases. The CDR3 consists of 14 residues. From germline, CDR1 is SGHTA and CDR2 FQGNSA. J was trimmed by 4 bases and V by 6 bases; bases with no gene match: 5. The CDR3 spells CASRMGQGPTEAFF. As DNA, the CDR3 is TGTGCCAGCAGGATGGGACAGGGGCCCACTGAAGCTTTCTTT.

This clonotype was seen a few times. The chain links TRBV7-3 to TRBJ2-2; D unresolved. V lost 2 bases and J 3 bases, leaving 7 bases between the germline ends. The CDR3 is 14 residues long. Per the germline V gene, CDR1 is SGHTA and CDR2 is FQGTGA. The CDR3 DNA sequence: TGTGCCAGCAGCTTATCTAGGGACACCGGGGAGCTGTTTTTT. It is translated as CASSLSRDTGELFF.

This clonotype was detected only a few times. The chain combines TRBV11-2 with TRBJ2-6; D not resolved. This CDR3 region has 16 residues. The V end was cut by 2 bases, the J end by 0 bases, with 8 bases between. Per germline, CDR1 SGHAT and CDR2 FQNNGV. The CDR3 here is CASSLFFASGANVLTF. CDR3 coding DNA: TGTGCCAGCAGCTTATTTTTCGCCTCTGGGGCCAACGTCCTGACTTTC.

This clonotype was seen a few times. The V gene is TRBV12-3 or TRBV12-4, the J gene TRBJ2-5; D is unclear. The CDR3 contains 13 residues. With 3 bases removed from V and 2 bases from J, the gap between germline ends came to 7 bases. The CDR3 nucleotides are TGTGCCAGCAGTTTCGCGGATCAAGAGACCCAGTACTTC. Its protein is CASSFADQETQYF.

The genes are TRBV7-2 and TRBJ1-5; tentatively, D is TRBD1 (5 bases). The length of the CDR3 is 14 residues. CDR1 SGHTA and CDR2 FQGNSA come from the germline V gene. Trimming left V 6 bases short and J 5 bases short, with 14 bases between. CDR3 amino acids: CASSYRGGDQPQHF. DNA for the CDR3: TGTGCCAGCAGTTATCGGGGGGGGGATCAGCCCCAGCATTTT.

This clonotype was seen more than once but under ten times. The chain employs TRBV5-1 and TRBJ1-6; D gene uncertain. The CDR3 has 15 amino acids. V was clipped by 0 bases and J by 7 bases, with 11 bases between them. Looked up from germline, CDR1 is SGHRS and CDR2 is YFSETQ. Here the CDR3 DNA reads TGCGCCAGCAGCTTGGAGTTGAGGAGGAATTCACCCCTCCACTTT. Translation: CASSLELRRNSPLHF.

This clonotype was observed a handful of times. The chain is built from TRBV5-1 and TRBJ1-1; a possible D gene is TRBD1 (6 bases). This CDR3 contains 14 residues. The V end was cut by 1 base, the J end by 4 bases, with 11 bases between. CDR1 SGHRS and CDR2 YFSETQ come from the germline V gene. The CDR3 spells CASSLWQGSTEAFF. In DNA form, the CDR3 reads TGCGCCAGCAGCTTGTGGCAGGGGAGCACTGAAGCTTTCTTT. The full variable domain, in which reference TRBV5-1 and TRBJ1-1 provide the parts outside the CDR3, is KAGVTQTPRYLIKTRGQQVTLSCSPISGHRSVSWYQQTPGQGLQFLFEYFSETQRNKGNFPGRFSGRQFSNSRSEMNVSTLELGDSALYLCASSLWQGSTEAFFGQGTRLTVV.

This clonotype came up a few times. The J gene is TRBJ1-2, the V gene TRBV5-1; 8 bases are a match to TRBD1. Germline lookup yields CDR1 SGHRS and CDR2 YFSETQ. The CDR3 loop spans 14 amino acids. The junction had 12 bases not matched to a gene; V was cut back by 6 bases and J by 8 bases. The CDR3 nucleotides are TGCGCCAGCAAAAAGCCCGGGACAGGAGCCGGCTACACCTTC. Translating it yields CASKKPGTGAGYTF.

The chain carries TRBV7-2 and TRBJ2-3, with D possibly TRBD1 on 6 matching bases. The CDR3 spans 15 residues. Trimming removed 1 base at V and 5 bases at J, with 13 bases between. Germline V gene lookup returns CDR1 SGHTA and CDR2 FQGNSA. This CDR3 reads CASSLDRGIRDTQYF. CDR3 nucleotide sequence: TGTGCCAGCAGCTTAGATAGGGGGATTAGAGATACGCAGTATTTT.

V and J are TRBV12-3 or TRBV12-4 and TRBJ2-2; 12 nucleotides align to TRBD2. Unmatched junction bases numbered 6, after V lost 7 bases and J lost 3 bases. The CDR3 extends over 16 amino acids. CDR3 sequence (DNA): TGTGCCAGCACCCCACTAGCGGGGGGTTACACCGGGGAGCTGTTTTTT. Protein: CASTPLAGGYTGELFF.

This clonotype was counted at least ten times. The genes are TRBV12-3 or TRBV12-4 and TRBJ1-1; no clear D gene. V was shortened by 3 bases and J by 1 base, with 9 bases between the two germline ends. This CDR3 is built from 14 residues. CDR3 protein: CASSFQSSNTEAFF. CDR3 nucleotides: TGTGCCAGCAGTTTTCAGAGCTCGAACACTGAAGCTTTCTTT.

This clonotype was counted a few times. The chain combines TRBV7-9 with TRBJ1-1, with 9 bases that match TRBD1. CDR1 SEHNR and CDR2 FQNEAQ come from the germline V gene (reference sequence). V lost 5 bases and J lost 7; bases outside the gene matches: 8. This CDR3 is 14 amino acids long. The CDR3, as DNA: TGTGCCAGCAGCCCCTACAGGGGGCGCGGTGAAGCTTTCTTT. Amino acids: CASSPYRGRGEAFF. The full variable domain, its missing parts supplied by reference TRBV7-9 and TRBJ1-1, is DTGVSQNPRHKITKRGQNVTFRCDPISEHNRLYWYRQTLGQGPEFLTYFQNEAQLEKSRLLSDRFSAERPKGSFSTLEIQRTEQGDSAMYLCASSPYRGRGEAFFGQGTRLTVV.

The chain has TRBV27 and TRBJ2-1, with D possibly TRBD1 on 6 matching bases. The germline V gene has CDR1 MNHEY and CDR2 SMNVEV (reference sequence). With 7 bases removed from V and 5 bases from J, the gap between germline ends came to 12 bases. This CDR3 has 13 residues. CDR3 protein: CASTGQSNNEQFF. The CDR3 nucleotides are TGTGCCAGCACCGGACAGTCTAACAATGAGCAGTTCTTC.

The V gene is TRBV20-1, the J gene TRBJ2-7; D perhaps matches TRBD2 (5 bases). Germline CDR1 reads DFQATT; CDR2 reads SNEGSKA (reference sequence). The CDR3 has 14 amino acids. V lost 6 bases to trimming and J lost 0 bases, with 15 bases between them. CDR3 sequence reads: CSAKRGKSSYEQYF. For the CDR3, the DNA is TGCAGTGCAAAACGGGGAAAGAGCTCCTACGAGCAGTACTTC.

This clonotype was seen only a few times. This chain links TRBV5-1 with TRBJ2-7, with D unclear. Germline loops: CDR1 SGHRS, CDR2 YFSETQ. CDR3 length: 14 amino acids. Trimming shortened V by 1 base and J by 2 bases, and 10 bases separated the two germline ends. The CDR3 DNA sequence: TGCGCCAGCAGCTTGTACAGAGGTGCCTACGAGCAGTACTTC. It yields the protein CASSLYRGAYEQYF.

The chain employs TRBV7-9 and TRBJ1-5, with 8 bases that match TRBD1. This CDR3 spans 17 amino acids. Germline assignment: CDR1 SEHNR and CDR2 FQNEAQ (reference sequence). The ends lost 4 bases at V and 6 bases at J; junction bases unmatched: 14. CDR3 residues: CASSSGHGTGYSQPQHF. In DNA, the CDR3 is TGTGCCAGCAGCTCGGGCCATGGGACAGGATACTCTCAGCCCCAGCATTTT.

The chain recombines TRBV5-1 with TRBJ2-7; perhaps D is TRBD1 or TRBD2 (5 bases each). From germline, CDR1 is SGHRS and CDR2 YFSETQ. V was clipped by 1 base and J by 1 base, with 12 bases between them. The CDR3 has 15 residues. CDR3 bases: TGCGCCAGCAGCTTGAGGGCAGGGAGTTCCTACGAGCAGTACGTC. This codes for CASSLRAGSSYEQYV.

The sample holds a few counts of this clonotype. The CDR3 nucleotides read TGCAGTGCTGACAGGGTGGGCGAGCAGTACGTC. Its protein product is CSADRVGEQYV. The J gene is TRBJ2-7, the V gene TRBV20-1; 7 nucleotides line up with TRBD1. V lost 5 bases, J lost 6 bases, and 4 bases stayed unmatched. The germline V gene encodes CDR1 DFQATT and CDR2 SNEGSKA (reference sequence). The CDR3 has 11 residues.

The rearrangement uses TRBV27 and TRBJ1-5; D uncertain. This CDR3 has 14 amino acids. Trimming took off 8 bases at V and 2 bases at J, with 13 bases between the two ends. Per germline, CDR1 MNHEY and CDR2 SMNVEV (reference sequence). The DNA for the CDR3 is TGTGCCAGCCAAAGGGTGGGTGGCAATCAGCCCCAGCATTTT. The encoded protein is CASQRVGGNQPQHF.

The rearrangement joins TRBV15 to TRBJ1-2; D ambiguous. Per germline, CDR1 LNHNV and CDR2 YYDKDF (reference sequence). There are 15 residues in the CDR3. V lost 1 base and J 2 bases, leaving 11 bases between the germline ends. The CDR3 protein is CATSRVGVQNYGYTF. CDR3 DNA sequence: TGTGCCACCAGCAGAGTTGGGGTTCAGAACTATGGCTACACCTTC.

The chain couples TRBV5-4 to TRBJ2-7, with D possibly called TRBD1 or TRBD2 (6 bases each). The CDR3 runs 16 residues. Germline V gives CDR1 SGHNT, CDR2 YYREEE (reference sequence). Trimming removed 4 bases from V and 5 bases from J, with 22 bases in between. The CDR3 nucleotides are TGTGCCAGCAGCCGAGGGGGGACCTCTTGGAGCGACGAGCAGTACTTC. This translates into CASSRGGTSWSDEQYF.

The chain carries TRBV5-1 and TRBJ1-4; D unresolved. Germline V gene lookup returns CDR1 SGHRS and CDR2 YFSETQ. CDR3 length equals 11 residues. V gave up 0 bases and J gave up 10 bases, with 4 bases separating them. The chain's CDR3 is CASSLGGKLFF. The CDR3, as DNA: TGCGCCAGCAGCTTGGGCGGAAAACTGTTTTTT.

V gene TRBV20-1 combines with J gene TRBJ2-3; the D is unclear. Trimming left V 2 bases short and J 4 bases short, with 13 bases between. The CDR3 sequence is 14 residues long. The germline gives CDR1 DFQATT, CDR2 SNEGSKA (reference sequence). CDR3: CSARKRPMSDTQYF. The CDR3, as DNA: TGCAGTGCTAGAAAGCGCCCTATGTCAGATACGCAGTATTTT.

This clonotype has only a few counts. The chain joins TRBV7-3 to TRBJ2-2; D possibly corresponds to TRBD1 (5 bases). CDR3 size: 16 residues. Germline V gives CDR1 SGHTA, CDR2 FQGTGA. V gave up 5 bases and J gave up 5 bases, with 18 bases separating them. The CDR3 loop is CASSRVFGRATGELFF. In DNA, the CDR3 is TGTGCCAGCAGCCGCGTCTTTGGCAGGGCAACCGGGGAGCTGTTTTTT.

The rearrangement uses TRBV11-2 and TRBJ2-3; perhaps TRBD2 as D (7 bases). Trimming cost V 2 bases and J 4 bases, with 13 bases left between them. This CDR3 is built from 15 residues. Germline assignment: CDR1 SGHAT and CDR2 FQNNGV. The CDR3 protein is CASSLFGGAPDTQYF. CDR3 nucleotide sequence: TGTGCCAGCAGCTTATTTGGGGGGGCCCCAGATACGCAGTATTTT.

This clonotype turned up a few times. CDR3 DNA sequence: TGTGCCAGCACCGACATACTCAGAGGCGAGCAGTACTTC. Its protein is CASTDILRGEQYF. The chain is built from TRBV6-4 and TRBJ2-7; D gene uncertain. The CDR3 runs to 13 residues. Trimming removed 7 bases from V and 6 bases from J, with 16 bases in between. Germline CDR1 MRHNA, CDR2 SNTAGT.

In DNA form, the CDR3 reads TGTGCCAGCAGGCCCGGGACTAGTAACACCGGGGAGCTGTTTTTT. This translates into CASRPGTSNTGELFF. V and J are TRBV3-1 and TRBJ2-2; 8 positions match TRBD2. The ends lost 6 bases at V and 2 bases at J; junction bases unmatched: 5. The CDR3 loop spans 15 amino acids. The germline V gene encodes CDR1 LGHDT and CDR2 YNNKEL (reference sequence).